These 18 T cell receptor beta chains originate from one sample sequenced in a study of T-cell memory formation after mild COVID-19. MiXCR, run by TCRdb on the 5' RACE reads, gives a single entry per CDR3 protein. The sample lists around 300,000 distinct CDR3 sequences, 14% occurring once. What was sequenced was PBMCs or a T cell subset sorted from them (not recorded which). The receptors shown here come from a man aged 18 to 35 who had mild COVID-19 (a few samples of this study predate the infection). Cell type and time point are not known.

This chain connects TRBV20-1 to TRBJ2-5, with TRBD2 identical over 8 bases. Trimming at V came to 2 bases and at J to 0 bases, leaving 8 bases not matched to a gene. CDR1 DFQATT and CDR2 SNEGSKA come from the germline V gene (reference sequence). The CDR3 extends over 16 amino acids. This chain's CDR3 is CSARNPLAAYQETQYF. The DNA of the CDR3 is TGCAGTGCTAGAAACCCACTAGCGGCGTACCAAGAGACCCAGTACTTC.

V is TRBV20-1 and J is TRBJ1-6; TRBD1 matches at 7 bases. V shed 3 bases, J shed 0 bases, and the junction held 2 bases outside the gene matches. The CDR3 contains 15 residues. Germline CDR1 DFQATT, CDR2 SNEGSKA (reference sequence). CDR3 in DNA: TGCAGTGCTAGTGACAGGGTCTCCTATAATTCACCCCTCCACTTT. Protein product: CSASDRVSYNSPLHF.

This clonotype occurred a few times. One junction end disagrees with the germline gene, perhaps due to a read error. The DNA for the CDR3 is TGCAGTGCGAGAGGCGGGGGCCCCTACAATGAGCAGTTCTTC. Encoded protein: CSARGGGPYNEQFF. The gene calls are TRBV20-1 and TRBJ2-1, with D possibly matching TRBD2 (7 bases). This CDR3 is 14 amino acids long. Looked up from germline, CDR1 is DFQATT and CDR2 is SNEGSKA (reference sequence).

This clonotype has only a few counts. The chain has TRBV20-1 and TRBJ2-1; D gene uncertain. The germline V gene encodes CDR1 DFQATT and CDR2 SNEGSKA (reference sequence). V was cut by 2 bases and J by 1 base, with 6 bases left in between. The length of the CDR3 is 13 residues. The CDR3 is CSARQPSYNEQFF. The CDR3, as DNA: TGCAGTGCTAGACAGCCGTCCTACAATGAGCAGTTCTTC.

The CDR3 nucleotides are TGCAGTAGCGCCCCTAACACCGGGGAGCTGTTTTTT. Translation gives CSSAPNTGELFF. The chain combines TRBV29-1 with TRBJ2-2; tentatively, D is TRBD2 (5 bases). Germline V CDR1 and CDR2: SQVTM, ANQGSEA. The CDR3 runs to 12 residues.

In this sample, this clonotype turned up a few times. This sequence joins TRBV4-3 and TRBJ2-4; possibly TRBD1 for D (5 bases). The CDR3 sequence is 17 residues long. V lost 0 bases and J lost 2, with 14 bases in between. Germline CDR1 reads LGHNA; CDR2 reads YSLEER. The CDR3 DNA sequence: TGCGCCAGCAGCCAAGACCCCGGACACCCTTCCAAAAACATTCAGTACTTC. Amino acids: CASSQDPGHPSKNIQYF.

V and J are TRBV7-9 and TRBJ2-5; the match to TRBD1 covers 9 bases. This CDR3 spans 14 amino acids. J was trimmed by 4 bases and V by 1 base; bases with no gene match: 1. The germline V gene has CDR1 SEHNR and CDR2 FQNEAQ (reference sequence). The CDR3 protein is CASSLGTGAETQYF. The CDR3 DNA reads as TGTGCCAGCAGCTTAGGGACAGGGGCAGAGACCCAGTACTTC.

The table lists this clonotype with many counts. DNA for the CDR3: TGCGCCAGCAGCTTGGTCGTATTAGGAGAGGTCGATGAGCAGTTCTTC. Encoded protein: CASSLVVLGEVDEQFF. The chain has TRBV5-1 and TRBJ2-1, with unresolved D. V lost 0 bases and J lost 8, with 18 bases in between. The V gene's germline CDR1 is SGHRS and CDR2 YFSETQ. The CDR3 is 16 amino acids.

This sequence joins TRBV7-2 and TRBJ1-5; no clear D. CDR1 and CDR2 (germline): SGHTA, FQGNSA. The CDR3 sequence is 15 residues long. V was trimmed by 1 base and J by 7 bases, leaving 14 bases between them. In DNA, the CDR3 is TGTGCCAGCAGCTTAGTTTTCAGTCTTGAACAGCCCCAGCATTTT. Protein sequence: CASSLVFSLEQPQHF.

This clonotype was observed a handful of times. This rearrangement joins TRBV20-1 to TRBJ1-5, with D perhaps matching TRBD1 (5 bases). Germline V gene data show CDR1 as DFQATT and CDR2 as SNEGSKA (reference sequence). The ends were cut back, 3 bases at V and 1 base at J, with 25 bases in the middle. This CDR3 has 19 residues. In nucleotides, the CDR3 is TGCAGTGCTAGTAGGATGGAATTGGGAGGGGTGATCAGCAATCAGCCCCAGCATTTT. Its translation is CSASRMELGGVISNQPQHF.

The rearrangement uses TRBV29-1 and TRBJ1-1; D is unresolved. The CDR3 loop spans 12 amino acids. Between the trimmed V and J ends, which lost 3 bases and 1 base, there was a span of 6 bases. Germline loops: CDR1 SQVTM, CDR2 ANQGSEA. The CDR3 loop reads CSVDESNTEAFF. As DNA, the CDR3 is TGCAGCGTTGATGAGTCGAACACTGAAGCTTTCTTT.

V and J are TRBV4-3 and TRBJ1-3; D is unresolved. This CDR3 has 18 amino acids. V lost 0 bases and J lost 4, with 19 bases in between. Per germline, CDR1 LGHNA and CDR2 YSLEER. For the CDR3, the DNA is TGCGCCAGCAGCCAAGATCTGGGCCAGGCTTTAGTCGGAAACACCATATATTTT. Residues: CASSQDLGQALVGNTIYF.

This clonotype has only a few counts. V and J are TRBV20-1 and TRBJ1-6, with TRBD1 matching 7 bases. V shed 0 bases, J shed 7 bases, and the junction held 3 bases outside the gene matches. The CDR3 runs 14 residues. The V gene's germline CDR1 is DFQATT and CDR2 SNEGSKA (reference sequence). CDR3 amino acids: CSARDPGGNSPLHF. As DNA, the CDR3 is TGCAGTGCTAGAGATCCAGGGGGGAATTCACCCCTCCACTTT.

This rearrangement joins TRBV5-1 to TRBJ2-4; D uncertain. Germline V gives CDR1 SGHRS, CDR2 YFSETQ. The CDR3 is 14 residues long. V was pared by 6 bases and J by 9 bases, with 19 bases between. The CDR3 spells CASNPDASSGIQYF. The CDR3 nucleotides read TGCGCCAGCAACCCCGATGCATCCTCAGGCATTCAGTACTTC. The full variable domain, its missing parts supplied by reference TRBV5-1 and TRBJ2-4, is KAGVTQTPRYLIKTRGQQVTLSCSPISGHRSVSWYQQTPGQGLQFLFEYFSETQRNKGNFPGRFSGRQFSNSRSEMNVSTLELGDSALYLCASNPDASSGIQYFGAGTRLSVL.

The chain carries TRBV6-5 and TRBJ1-2; D is unclear. The CDR3 runs to 15 residues. V dropped 0 bases and J dropped 2 bases, with 10 bases sitting between them. The germline gives CDR1 MNHEY, CDR2 SVGAGI. CDR3 loop: CASSYSIGGNYGYTF. In nucleotides, the CDR3 is TGTGCCAGCAGTTACTCGATAGGTGGGAACTATGGCTACACCTTC.

The chain links TRBV3-1 to TRBJ1-1, with D possibly matching TRBD1 (5 bases). Trimming shortened V by 3 bases and J by 10 bases, and 15 bases separated the two germline ends. The CDR3 is made up of 13 amino acids. Germline CDR1 LGHDT, CDR2 YNNKEL (reference sequence). Here the CDR3 reads CASSQPGEGRAFF. CDR3 nucleotide sequence: TGTGCCAGCAGCCAGCCCGGAGAGGGGCGAGCTTTCTTT.

V usage is TRBV4-3 and J usage is TRBJ1-1; 10 bases match TRBD1. In germline, CDR1 is LGHNA, CDR2 YSLEER. The CDR3 has 14 amino acids. Trimming cost V 7 bases and J 5 bases; bases outside gene matches: 7. CDR3 residues: CASISDRGETEAFF. Written as DNA, the CDR3 is TGCGCCAGCATCTCGGACAGGGGGGAGACTGAAGCTTTCTTT.

This clonotype was seen only a few times. The CDR3 DNA follows: TGCAGCGTTGCAGAGAAGACCCAGTACTTC. The encoded protein is CSVAEKTQYF. The genes are TRBV29-1 and TRBJ2-5; D gene unclear. This CDR3 has 10 residues. Germline V gives CDR1 SQVTM, CDR2 ANQGSEA. V shed 4 bases and J shed 6 bases, with 6 bases lying between them.